One and the same sample provided the 24 T cell receptor beta chains below, sequenced in a study of post-analysis software for immune sequencing data. Overall study findings and caveats: A handful of TRBV segments were significantly more frequent in patients than in controls. TRBV5-6, TRBV5-1 and TRBV20-1 were among these segments.

Their recognized antigens are unknown. Included in the TCR beta cDNA libraries were unique molecular identifiers. TCRdb redid the calling of the PCR reads with MiXCR, one entry per CDR3 protein. The table shows about 430,000 distinct CDR3 sequences, with 35% to 45% occurring only once. Input material: blood. The receptors originated from a girl aged 2-9 years with multiple sclerosis.

The V gene is TRBV6-5, the J gene TRBJ1-2; TRBD1 aligns across 8 bases. The J segment lost 11 bases and the V segment lost 0 bases, leaving 11 bases of the junction unmatched. The CDR3 loop spans 15 amino acids. CDR1 MNHEY and CDR2 SVGAGI come from the germline V gene. DNA of the CDR3: TGTGCCAGCAGTTACTCGACAGGCGGACAGGGCCGGTACACCTTC. Translation: CASSYSTGGQGRYTF.

The J gene is TRBJ2-3, the V gene TRBV20-1, with D possibly TRBD2 on 5 matching bases. Germline assignment: CDR1 DFQATT and CDR2 SNEGSKA (reference sequence). This CDR3 is built from 17 residues. Trimming removed 5 bases from V and 4 bases from J, with 25 bases in between. The CDR3 loop is CSAPTSNSRIASDTQYF. In DNA form, the CDR3 reads TGCAGTGCTCCCACCTCCAACAGTCGGATAGCGTCAGATACGCAGTATTTT.

This clonotype was detected a few times. J is TRBJ2-1 and V is TRBV24-1; TRBD1 might be the D (6 bases). Trimming shortened V by 3 bases and J by 4 bases, and 15 bases separated the two germline ends. The length of the CDR3 is 16 residues. The germline CDR1 and CDR2 sequences are KGHDR and SFDVKD. The DNA for the CDR3 is TGTGCCACCAGTGATCCAAATGAAGGGGGTTACAATGAGCAGTTCTTC. Its protein is CATSDPNEGGYNEQFF.

This clonotype has just a few counts. The chain recombines TRBV2 with TRBJ2-5, with 8 bases matching TRBD1. The junction had 8 bases not matched to a gene; V was cut back by 6 bases and J by 5 bases. The CDR3 runs to 14 residues. In germline, CDR1 is SNHLY, CDR2 FYNNEI. The CDR3 DNA reads TGTGCCAGCAGGGATACAGGGGGTACGGAGACCCAGTACTTC. The encoded protein is CASRDTGGTETQYF.

This chain connects TRBV7-2 to TRBJ2-7; D possibly matches TRBD1 or TRBD2 (5 bases each). This CDR3 has 12 residues. V shed 2 bases and J shed 7 bases, with 9 bases lying between them. Germline CDR1 and CDR2: SGHTA and FQGNSA. This CDR3 reads CASSLWGIEQYF. DNA of the CDR3: TGTGCCAGCAGCTTATGGGGGATTGAGCAGTACTTC.

This clonotype appeared a few times. The gene calls are TRBV7-2 and TRBJ1-1; perhaps TRBD1 as D (6 bases). The CDR3 extends over 15 amino acids. V shed 4 bases and J shed 1 base, with 13 bases lying between them. CDR1 is SGHTA, CDR2 FQGNSA, per germline. The CDR3 spells CASSWPGRGNTEAFF. For the CDR3, the DNA is TGTGCCAGCAGCTGGCCCGGCAGGGGGAACACTGAAGCTTTCTTT.

This clonotype was picked up many times. The chain joins TRBV11-2 to TRBJ2-3; no clear D gene. The CDR3 has 13 residues. The ends were cut back, 6 bases at V and 0 bases at J, with 7 bases in the middle. The germline V gene has CDR1 SGHAT and CDR2 FQNNGV. This CDR3 is CASSLPSTDTQYF. For the CDR3, the DNA is TGTGCCAGCAGTCTCCCTAGCACAGATACGCAGTATTTT. Variable domain in full (rest from reference TRBV11-2 and TRBJ2-3): EAGVAQSPRYKIIEKRQSVAFWCNPISGHATLYWYQQILGQGPKLLIQFQNNGVVDDSQLPKDRFSAERLKGVDSTLKIQPAKLEDSAVYLCASSLPSTDTQYFGPGTRLTVL.

This clonotype was found a few times. This rearrangement joins TRBV9 to TRBJ2-5; D not resolved. The ends were cut back, 3 bases at V and 1 base at J, with 10 bases in the middle. This CDR3 comprises 14 residues. Germline values: CDR1 SGDLS, CDR2 YYNGEE. CDR3 in amino acids: CASSEMNGQETQYF. The CDR3 DNA is TGTGCCAGCAGCGAAATGAACGGCCAAGAGACCCAGTACTTC.

This clonotype showed up just once. The V gene is TRBV28, the J gene TRBJ2-4; D is possibly TRBD1 (5 bases). The DNA end favors TRBJ2-7, so the J call may be wrong. CDR1 and CDR2 from the germline V gene are MDHEN and SYDVKM. This CDR3 spans 14 amino acids. The CDR3 DNA reads TGTGCCAGCAGTTTACCAGCCAGGGTCCACGAGCAGTACTTC. Translated, it gives CASSLPARVHEQYF.

This clonotype was counted ten times or more. Sequence at one end of the junction differs from germline and may be a read error. V and J are TRBV5-1 and TRBJ2-5; 7 bases map to TRBD1. This CDR3 contains 14 residues. From germline, CDR1 is SGHRS and CDR2 YFSETQ. The CDR3 protein is CASSLGRGQETQYF. The CDR3, as DNA: TGTGCCAGCAGTTTGGGCAGGGGGCAAGAGACCCAGTACTTC. The full variable domain, its missing parts supplied by reference TRBV5-1 and TRBJ2-5, is KAGVTQTPRYLIKTRGQQVTLSCSPISGHRSVSWYQQTPGQGLQFLFEYFSETQRNKGNFPGRFSGRQFSNSRSEMNVSTLELGDSALYLCASSLGRGQETQYFGPGTRLLVL.

This clonotype has only a few counts. V and J are TRBV12-3 or TRBV12-4 and TRBJ2-3; 9 bases are a match to TRBD1. The CDR3 consists of 17 residues. V trimming: 3 bases; J trimming: 0 bases; junction bases outside the gene matches: 7. CDR3 in DNA: TGTGCCAGCAGTTTTGGTAGGGGACAGGGCAGCACAGATACGCAGTATTTT. Translating it yields CASSFGRGQGSTDTQYF.

V usage is TRBV29-1 and J usage is TRBJ2-1; 11 bases fit TRBD2. Germline assignment: CDR1 SQVTM and CDR2 ANQGSEA. This CDR3 is built from 13 residues. The V and J ends lost 4 bases and 4 bases, in that order; junction bases with no gene match: 0. The CDR3 region is CSVASGGYNEQFF. CDR3 bases: TGCAGCGTTGCTAGCGGGGGGTACAATGAGCAGTTCTTC.

Note on this clonotype: At one end the junction does not follow the germline gene, possibly because of a read error. The chain links TRBV4-3 to TRBJ2-1; no clear D gene. This CDR3 spans 16 amino acids. Looked up from germline, CDR1 is LGHNA and CDR2 is YSLEER. The CDR3: CASSQAWGSSYTEQFF. The CDR3 DNA follows: TGCGCCAGCAGCCAAGCCTGGGGTAGCTCCTACACTGAGCAGTTCTTC.

The J gene is TRBJ2-1, the V gene TRBV20-1, with 12 nucleotides matching TRBD2. J was trimmed by 5 bases and V by 5 bases; bases with no gene match: 10. Germline CDR1 and CDR2: DFQATT and SNEGSKA (reference sequence). The CDR3 has 16 amino acids. CDR3: CSAENSTSGGNNEQFF. In DNA form, the CDR3 reads TGCAGTGCTGAGAACTCGACTAGCGGGGGAAACAATGAGCAGTTCTTC.

The rearrangement uses TRBV11-2 and TRBJ2-1; 13 bases match TRBD2. Germline CDR1 is SGHAT and CDR2 is FQNNGV. Trimming took 3 bases from V and 8 from J; bases not matched to a gene: 16. This CDR3 is 19 amino acids long. CDR3 sequence: CASSLGQLTLGLAGDEQFF. In DNA form, the CDR3 reads TGTGCCAGCAGCTTGGGACAGCTTACGCTAGGACTAGCGGGAGATGAGCAGTTCTTC. The variable domain in full, completed from reference TRBV11-2 and TRBJ2-1, reads EAGVAQSPRYKIIEKRQSVAFWCNPISGHATLYWYQQILGQGPKLLIQFQNNGVVDDSQLPKDRFSAERLKGVDSTLKIQPAKLEDSAVYLCASSLGQLTLGLAGDEQFFGPGTRLTVL.

A few counts support this clonotype. The CDR3 DNA sequence: TGTGCCAGCAGCTTAGGAGGGAGCACCTCCTACGAGCAGTACTTC. Its translation: CASSLGGSTSYEQYF. This chain connects TRBV7-9 to TRBJ2-7, with D possibly TRBD2 on 5 matching bases. Germline V CDR1 and CDR2: SEHNR, FQNEAQ (reference sequence). Trimming cost V 1 base and J 0 bases, with 10 bases left between them. CDR3 length equals 15 residues.

This clonotype occurred once. The chain couples TRBV27 to TRBJ2-2; D is unresolved. Germline CDR1 and CDR2: MNHEY and SMNVEV (reference sequence). V lost 2 bases and J lost 9, with 10 bases in between. The CDR3 runs 13 residues. This chain's CDR3 is CASSLRVNRELFF. The CDR3 bases are TGTGCCAGCAGTTTAAGGGTCAACCGGGAGCTGTTTTTT.

The chain links TRBV19 to TRBJ1-1; D call uncertain. In germline, CDR1 is LNHDA, CDR2 SQIVND (reference sequence). V was pared by 3 bases and J by 1 base, with 6 bases between. This CDR3 spans 13 amino acids. This CDR3 is CASSITENTEAFF. DNA of the CDR3: TGTGCCAGTAGTATCACGGAGAACACTGAAGCTTTCTTT.

The chain has TRBV4-3 and TRBJ2-5, with 11 nucleotides matching TRBD1. The J segment lost 1 base and the V segment lost 4 bases, leaving 2 bases of the junction unmatched. In germline, CDR1 is LGHNA, CDR2 YSLEER. CDR3 length equals 15 residues. The CDR3 region has the DNA TGCGCCAGCAGCCGGGGGACAGGGGGCCAAGAGACCCAGTACTTC. Residues: CASSRGTGGQETQYF.

The V and J genes are TRBV4-3 and TRBJ2-3, with 7 bases identical to TRBD2. Germline V gives CDR1 LGHNA, CDR2 YSLEER. The CDR3 length is 18 residues. V gave up 0 bases and J gave up 3 bases; unmatched junction bases: 12. The DNA of the CDR3 is TGCGCCAGCAGCCAAGATAGGGGCACGGCGGGAGAAACAGATACGCAGTATTTT. This gives the protein CASSQDRGTAGETDTQYF.

This chain joins TRBV4-2 and TRBJ1-2, with unresolved D. CDR1 is LGHNA, CDR2 YNFKEQ, per germline. The CDR3 is 13 residues long. V gave up 3 bases and J gave up 1 base, with 6 bases separating them. For the CDR3, the DNA is TGTGCCAGCAGCCATGGTGTTAACTATGGCTACACCTTC. It yields the protein CASSHGVNYGYTF.

This chain joins TRBV12-3 or TRBV12-4 and TRBJ2-5, with D perhaps given as TRBD1 or TRBD2 (6 bases each). The CDR3 covers 14 residues. V was shortened by 7 bases and J by 2 bases, with 14 bases between the two germline ends. CDR3 amino acids: CASTRGRWQETQYF. As DNA, the CDR3 is TGTGCCAGCACCCGGGGGCGCTGGCAAGAGACCCAGTACTTC.

J is TRBJ1-6 and V is TRBV2; no clear D gene. The CDR3 has 16 residues. Germline V gene sequence: CDR1 SNHLY, CDR2 FYNNEI. Trimming removed 1 base from V and 0 bases from J, with 7 bases in between. Here the CDR3 reads CASSEDSGSYNSPLHF. CDR3 bases: TGTGCCAGCAGTGAAGACAGCGGCTCCTATAATTCACCCCTCCACTTT.

This clonotype came up a few times. J is TRBJ2-3 and V is TRBV11-2, with D uncertain. V lost 3 bases to trimming and J lost 2 bases, with 12 bases between them. The CDR3 runs 15 residues. The germline V gene encodes CDR1 SGHAT and CDR2 FQNNGV. For the CDR3, the DNA is TGTGCCAGCAGCTTCAGCGAACCTCACACAGATACGCAGTATTTT. It is translated as CASSFSEPHTDTQYF.